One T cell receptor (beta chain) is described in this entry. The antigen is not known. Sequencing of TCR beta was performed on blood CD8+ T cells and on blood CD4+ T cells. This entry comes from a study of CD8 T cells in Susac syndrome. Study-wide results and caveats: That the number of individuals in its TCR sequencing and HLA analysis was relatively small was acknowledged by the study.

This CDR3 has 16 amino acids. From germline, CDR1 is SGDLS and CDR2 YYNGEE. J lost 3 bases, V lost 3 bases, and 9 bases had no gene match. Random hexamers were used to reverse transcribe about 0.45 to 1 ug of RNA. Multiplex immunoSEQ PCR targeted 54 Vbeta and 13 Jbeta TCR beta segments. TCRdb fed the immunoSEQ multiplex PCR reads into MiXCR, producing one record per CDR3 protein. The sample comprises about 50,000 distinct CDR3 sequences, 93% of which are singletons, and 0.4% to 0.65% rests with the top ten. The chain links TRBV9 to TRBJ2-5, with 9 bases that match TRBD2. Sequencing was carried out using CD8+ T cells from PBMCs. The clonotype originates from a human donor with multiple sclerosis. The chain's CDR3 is CASSAIAGAQKETQYF. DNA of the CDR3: TGTGCCAGCAGCGCCATAGCGGGGGCCCAGAAAGAGACCCAGTACTTC.